This T cell receptor (beta chain) was documented in a study of blood T cell repertoires in COVID-19. With V trimmed by 4 bases and J by 5 bases, 5 bases remained unmatched. CDR1 GTSNPN and CDR2 SVGIG come from the germline V gene (reference sequence). This CDR3 spans 14 amino acids. The protocol was immunoSEQ multiplex PCR, while the TCRdb copy is restricted to in-frame clones and leaves out a portion. The sample records 65,000 or so clones, 76% being singletons. The receptor was isolated from a woman aged 45-65 years with active or convalescent COVID-19. The material sequenced was peripheral blood. The V call is TRBV30, the J call TRBJ1-4, with TRBD1 identical over 9 bases. CDR3 nucleotide sequence: TGTGCCTGGATGCCCGGGACAGGGAATGAAAAACTGTTTTTT. Encoded protein: CAWMPGTGNEKLFF.